The next 25 T cell receptor beta chains were all read from a single sample in a study of shared clonotypes between healthy human individuals. Some clones are missing from TCRdb's copy, which holds only in-frame ones; the method was immunoSEQ multiplex PCR. The sample has over 700,000 clones; approximately 77% are singletons. Sequencing input: memory CD4+ T cells sorted from blood. The sample's subset: CD45RA-negative fraction. Every receptor here comes from a woman aged 25 to 39 in good health.

A remark on this clone: Within the sample, other DNA sequences also encode this same CDR3. The genes are TRBV5-1 and TRBJ2-5; D assignment may be TRBD1 or TRBD2 (5 bases each). CDR1 is SGHRS and CDR2 is YFSETQ in the germline V gene. There are 13 residues in the CDR3. V shed 4 bases and J shed 2 bases, with 9 bases lying between them. CDR3 nucleotide sequence: TGCGCCAGCAGCACGGGACCTCAAGAGACCCAGTACTTC. It codes for CASSTGPQETQYF.

This clone came up once. V is TRBV2 and J is TRBJ2-1; D may be TRBD2 (6 bases). CDR3 length: 14 residues. The V end was cut by 8 bases, the J end by 5 bases, with 16 bases between. Germline V gene lookup returns CDR1 SNHLY and CDR2 FYNNEI. The CDR3 spells CASGIKRADNEQFF. In DNA, the CDR3 is TGTGCCAGCGGCATAAAGCGGGCGGACAATGAGCAGTTCTTC.

This clone was seen a few times. CDR3 loop: CASSLNWDNEQFF. CDR3 DNA sequence: TGTGCCAGCAGTCTGAATTGGGACAATGAGCAGTTCTTC. The J gene is TRBJ2-1, the V gene TRBV2; D call uncertain. CDR3 length equals 13 residues. Trimming took off 5 bases at V and 5 bases at J, with 10 bases between the two ends. Germline V gene sequence: CDR1 SNHLY, CDR2 FYNNEI.

This clone was observed a handful of times. The genes are TRBV5-5 and TRBJ2-1; 12 positions agree with TRBD2. The CDR3 is made up of 15 amino acids. V was pared by 4 bases and J by 7 bases, with 6 bases of the junction left unmatched. Germline CDR1 and CDR2: SGHKS and YYEKEE (reference sequence). CDR3: CASSRTSGIGNEQFF. In nucleotides, the CDR3 is TGTGCCAGCAGCAGGACTAGCGGGATTGGGAATGAGCAGTTCTTC.

CDR3 region: CASSPLGEGNEQFF. DNA for the CDR3: TGCGCCAGCAGCCCCCTAGGAGAGGGGAATGAGCAGTTCTTC. The chain recombines TRBV5-1 with TRBJ2-1; perhaps D is TRBD1 or TRBD2 (5 bases each). The V gene lost 4 bases and the J gene lost 7 bases, with 15 bases spanning the gap. CDR1 is SGHRS, CDR2 YFSETQ, per germline. There are 14 residues in the CDR3.

The chain recombines TRBV5-6 with TRBJ2-2; D possibly corresponds to TRBD1 (6 bases). CDR1 and CDR2 from the germline V gene are SGHDT and YYEEEE. This CDR3 region has 15 residues. V was cut by 0 bases and J by 2 bases, with 8 bases left in between. Here the CDR3 DNA reads TGTGCCAGCAGCTTGGCAGGGGCTAACACCGGGGAGCTGTTTTTT. As protein: CASSLAGANTGELFF.

The chain is built from TRBV4-2 and TRBJ2-1; 10 bases fit TRBD2. Trimming removed 6 bases from V and 1 base from J; junction bases left unmatched: 3. Germline CDR1 reads LGHNA; CDR2 reads YNFKEQ. The CDR3 runs to 15 residues. CDR3 sequence: CASSPSGSSYNEQFF. CDR3 in DNA: TGTGCCAGCAGTCCTAGCGGGAGTTCCTACAATGAGCAGTTCTTC.

The V call is TRBV6-6, the J call TRBJ2-1; the match to TRBD1 covers 8 bases. The CDR3 spans 16 residues. Germline CDR1 and CDR2: MNHNY and SVGAGI (reference sequence). The V segment lost 5 bases and the J segment 8 bases; nucleotides outside the gene matches: 14. CDR3 residues: CASSQTGAMIGDEQFF. The CDR3 nucleotides are TGTGCCAGCAGTCAGACAGGGGCCATGATAGGGGATGAGCAGTTCTTC.

Worth noting for this clone: At the DNA level, this CDR3 is encoded by other sequences in the same sample as well. The rearrangement uses TRBV28 and TRBJ1-2; 9 bases agree with TRBD1. V lost 5 bases and J lost 2; bases outside the gene matches: 6. The CDR3 loop spans 15 amino acids. Germline V gene lookup returns CDR1 MDHEN and CDR2 SYDVKM. The CDR3 loop is CASSLRTGANYGYTF. CDR3 bases: TGTGCCAGCAGTCTTAGGACAGGGGCCAACTATGGCTACACCTTC.

Concerning this clone: An end of the junction does not agree with germline; a read error may underlie this. The chain joins TRBV28 to TRBJ1-1; D unclear. The germline CDR1 and CDR2 sequences are MDHEN and SYDVKM. This CDR3 is 10 amino acids long. This chain's CDR3 is CTSSMVEAFF. The DNA of the CDR3 is TGTACCAGCAGTATGGTTGAAGCTTTCTTT.

This clone was counted between two and nine times. The CDR3 sequence is CASSRSQGYEQYF. The CDR3 nucleotides are TGCGCCAGCAGCCGCTCCCAGGGATACGAGCAGTACTTC. The chain employs TRBV5-1 and TRBJ2-5; maybe TRBD1 (5 bases). The end of the DNA is better explained by TRBJ2-7, so the J call may be wrong. The CDR3 contains 13 residues. Germline V lookup: CDR1 SGHRS, CDR2 YFSETQ.

The genes are TRBV5-1 and TRBJ2-2; 8 bases align to TRBD2. The CDR3 spans 14 residues. From germline, CDR1 is SGHRS and CDR2 YFSETQ. J lost 4 bases, V lost 7 bases, and 6 bases had no gene match. The CDR3, as DNA: TGCGCCAGCGACAGCGGGAGTGGCACCGGGGAGCTGTTTTTT. It yields the protein CASDSGSGTGELFF.

The genes are TRBV2 and TRBJ2-2, with 9 bases matching TRBD2. Germline trimming cut 6 bases from V and 6 bases from J; bases unmatched to any gene: 5. From germline, CDR1 is SNHLY and CDR2 FYNNEI. This CDR3 is built from 14 residues. CDR3 protein: CASRREGRAGELFF. CDR3 nucleotide sequence: TGTGCCAGCAGGCGGGAGGGCCGAGCCGGGGAGCTGTTTTTT.

The gene calls are TRBV5-4 and TRBJ2-3, with 8 bases lining up with TRBD2. This CDR3 spans 14 amino acids. After removal of 4 bases from V and 4 bases from J, the junction contained 5 bases not matched to a gene. Per germline, CDR1 SGHNT and CDR2 YYREEE (reference sequence). For the CDR3, the DNA is TGTGCCAGCAGCCCAGGACTAGCAGCAGATACGCAGTATTTT. Protein sequence: CASSPGLAADTQYF.

The chain is built from TRBV5-1 and TRBJ2-1; D is uncertain. The CDR3 length is 14 residues. The V end was cut by 7 bases, the J end by 0 bases, with 11 bases between. From germline, CDR1 is SGHRS and CDR2 YFSETQ. CDR3: CASGFGGSYNEQFF. Here the CDR3 DNA reads TGCGCCAGCGGATTTGGTGGCTCCTACAATGAGCAGTTCTTC.

The chain joins TRBV5-4 to TRBJ2-2; D not certain. CDR1 and CDR2 (germline): SGHNT, YYREEE (reference sequence). Trimming shortened V by 1 base and J by 4 bases, and 8 bases separated the two germline ends. This CDR3 spans 14 amino acids. DNA of the CDR3: TGTGCCAGCAGCTTGTTTCAGCCCACCGGGGAGCTGTTTTTT. Translating it yields CASSLFQPTGELFF. The complete variable domain, with remaining parts taken from reference TRBV5-4 and TRBJ2-2, reads ETGVTQSPTHLIKTRGQQVTLRCSSQSGHNTVSWYQQALGQGPQFIFQYYREEENGRGNFPPRFSGLQFPNYSSELNVNALELDDSALYLCASSLFQPTGELFFGEGSRLTVL.

This chain uses TRBV2 with TRBJ2-5; D is perhaps TRBD2 (6 bases). CDR1 and CDR2 from the germline V gene are SNHLY and FYNNEI. The CDR3 is 15 amino acids. The V and J ends lost 4 bases and 4 bases respectively, with 16 bases between them. CDR3: CASSVLMGGGETQYF. Written as DNA, the CDR3 is TGTGCCAGCAGTGTTTTAATGGGGGGAGGAGAGACCCAGTACTTC.

The chain couples TRBV6-1 to TRBJ2-7; no firm D call. V was cut by 5 bases and J by 2 bases, with 13 bases left in between. This CDR3 is 14 amino acids long. Germline V CDR1 and CDR2: MNHNS, SASEGT. For the CDR3, the DNA is TGTGCCAGCAGTCCCTCTGGAATTGCCTACGAGCAGTACTTC. Protein product: CASSPSGIAYEQYF.

The rearrangement uses TRBV27 and TRBJ2-7; 13 bases line up with TRBD2. This CDR3 region has 15 residues. Germline V CDR1 and CDR2: MNHEY, SMNVEV (reference sequence). V lost 4 bases and J lost 2; bases outside the gene matches: 2. CDR3 DNA sequence: TGTGCCAGCAGTTCGACTAGCGGGAGGCCCTACGAGCAGTACTTC. Translating it yields CASSSTSGRPYEQYF.

This clone has a handful of counts. The V and J genes are TRBV7-9 and TRBJ1-1, with D hard to call. The V gene lost 1 base and the J gene lost 4 bases, with 7 bases spanning the gap. Germline V gene lookup returns CDR1 SEHNR and CDR2 FQNEAQ (reference sequence). The CDR3 length is 13 residues. CDR3 sequence: CASSLEGSTEAFF. The DNA for the CDR3 is TGTGCCAGCAGCTTAGAGGGCAGCACTGAAGCTTTCTTT.

As concerns this clone: Distinct nucleotide sequences in the sample also encode this CDR3. The chain recombines TRBV6-1 with TRBJ1-2, with D uncertain. Between the trimmed V and J ends, which lost 6 bases and 3 bases, there was a span of 5 bases. Per germline, CDR1 MNHNS and CDR2 SASEGT. The CDR3 sequence is 11 residues long. The CDR3 loop reads CASRRDYGYTF. As DNA, the CDR3 is TGTGCCAGCAGGAGGGACTATGGCTACACCTTC.

The V and J genes are TRBV27 and TRBJ2-7; 10 bases are a match to TRBD2. Unmatched junction bases numbered 5, after V lost 0 bases and J lost 3 bases. The CDR3 has 16 amino acids. Per germline, CDR1 MNHEY and CDR2 SMNVEV (reference sequence). CDR3 amino acids: CASSLSGLAGVYEQYF. The CDR3 nucleotides read TGTGCCAGCAGTTTATCGGGTCTAGCGGGAGTCTACGAGCAGTACTTC.

This sequence joins TRBV5-1 and TRBJ1-3; D possibly corresponds to TRBD1 (5 bases). The germline V and J ends were trimmed by 4 bases and 4 bases, with 18 bases remaining between them. The germline V gene has CDR1 SGHRS and CDR2 YFSETQ. There are 16 residues in the CDR3. This chain's CDR3 is CASSPQAGGVGNTIYF. The CDR3 DNA sequence: TGCGCCAGCAGCCCCCAGGCCGGAGGGGTAGGAAACACCATATATTTT.

This clone was recorded only once. The gene calls are TRBV5-1 and TRBJ2-5, with D uncertain. The CDR3 totals 13 residues. The ends were cut back, 0 bases at V and 6 bases at J, with 9 bases in the middle. Germline loops: CDR1 SGHRS, CDR2 YFSETQ. CDR3 region: CASSLAWVKTQYF. CDR3 bases: TGCGCCAGCAGCTTGGCCTGGGTAAAGACCCAGTACTTC.

CDR3 sequence: CASRPPGDYRDTQYF. For the CDR3, the DNA is TGTGCCAGCAGGCCTCCTGGGGACTACCGAGATACGCAGTATTTT. The V and J genes are TRBV6-5 and TRBJ2-3; 7 bases line up with TRBD2. This CDR3 region has 15 residues. The V segment lost 6 bases and the J segment 5 bases; nucleotides outside the gene matches: 11. Germline V gene lookup returns CDR1 MNHEY and CDR2 SVGAGI.